This T cell receptor beta chain was found in a study of cytomegalovirus exposure and HLA in healthy donors. In the study overall: The early release's HLA-typed donors yielded some 85 million unique TCRs.

About this clone itself: Its antigen is not identified.

The study ran its PCR with 60 Vbeta and 13 Jbeta primers. Data came from immunoSEQ multiplex PCR; TCRdb stores just in-frame clones and leaves some out. The table has some 120,000 clones, roughly two thirds seen once. V lost 9 bases, J lost 7 bases, and 9 bases lay in between. Per the germline V gene, CDR1 is LNHDA and CDR2 is SQIVND (reference sequence). The CDR3 contains 11 residues. The study's findings and limits: In a later analysis, donors in an Asian-associated ancestry cluster reportedly had fewer N-insertions in productive TCRs than the cohort mean. According to an earlier analysis, most TCR beta V segments yielded productive rearrangements about 90% or about 30% of the time. Some V segments (TRBV6-2 and TRBV6-3 among them) were excluded as indistinguishable.

The sequence derives from a man aged 25-40 years in good health and CMV-seropositive. The chain recombines TRBV19 with TRBJ1-4; D gene ambiguous. Sequenced input: PBMCs. CDR3: CASGIGEKLFF. The DNA for the CDR3 is TGTGCCAGCGGGATCGGTGAAAAACTGTTTTTT. Based on the CDR3 plus reference TRBV19 and TRBJ1-4, the full variable domain is DGGITQSPKYLFRKEGQNVTLSCEQNLNHDAMYWYRQDPGQGLRLIYYSQIVNDFQKGDIAEGYSVSREKKESFPLTVTSAQKNPTAFYLCASGIGEKLFFGSGTQLSVL.